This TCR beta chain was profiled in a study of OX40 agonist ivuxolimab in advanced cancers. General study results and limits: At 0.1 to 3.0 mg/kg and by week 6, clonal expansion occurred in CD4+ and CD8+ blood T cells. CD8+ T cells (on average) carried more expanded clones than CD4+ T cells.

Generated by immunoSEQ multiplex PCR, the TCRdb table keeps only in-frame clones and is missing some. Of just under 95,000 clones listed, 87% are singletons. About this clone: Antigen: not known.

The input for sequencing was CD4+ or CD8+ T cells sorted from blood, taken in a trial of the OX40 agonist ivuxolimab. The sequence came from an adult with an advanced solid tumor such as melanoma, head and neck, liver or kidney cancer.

In DNA, the CDR3 is TGTGCCAGCAGTGAAGCGCGGGGCGCTGGAAACACCATATATTTT. Encoded protein: CASSEARGAGNTIYF. The chain combines TRBV6-1 with TRBJ1-3; D perhaps matches TRBD1 (5 bases). Trimming shortened V by 0 bases and J by 2 bases, and 8 bases separated the two germline ends. Per the germline V gene, CDR1 is MNHNS and CDR2 is SASEGT. The CDR3 length is 15 residues.